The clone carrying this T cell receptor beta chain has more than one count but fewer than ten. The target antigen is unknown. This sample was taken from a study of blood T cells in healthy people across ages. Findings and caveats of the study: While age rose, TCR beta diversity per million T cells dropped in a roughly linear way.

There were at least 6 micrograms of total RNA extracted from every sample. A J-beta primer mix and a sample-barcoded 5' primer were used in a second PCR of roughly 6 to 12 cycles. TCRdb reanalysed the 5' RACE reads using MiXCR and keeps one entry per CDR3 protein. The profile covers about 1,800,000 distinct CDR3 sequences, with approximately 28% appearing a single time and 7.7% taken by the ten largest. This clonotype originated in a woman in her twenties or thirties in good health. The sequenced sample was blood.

The CDR3 protein is CASSPLGSGTDTQYF. The DNA for the CDR3 is TGCGCCAGCAGCCCGCTGGGATCGGGCACAGATACGCAGTATTTT. The chain joins TRBV4-3 to TRBJ2-3, with D unclear. Trimming took off 4 bases at V and 1 base at J, with 12 bases between the two ends. The CDR3 is 15 residues long. Germline V CDR1 and CDR2: LGHNA, YSLEER.